This T cell receptor beta chain was captured in a study of CD8+ T cells in alopecia areata. Findings and caveats of the study: Greater clonality was observed in lesional scalp samples, especially alopecia totalis/universalis, versus normal scalp. Among patients, TCR sharing was less clear than in mice, a difference possibly due in part to HLA diversity in the patient population.

Trimming took 5 bases from V and 0 from J, leaving 10 bases between them. Looked up from germline, CDR1 is MNHEY and CDR2 is SVGAGI. The CDR3 spans 14 residues. As to this clone: Its cognate antigen is unknown.

Punch biopsies of lesional scalp, plus peripheral blood, were taken from alopecia areata patients. Isolation of CD4+ and CD8+ T cells from PBMCs was achieved by sorting. After isolation, RNA underwent reverse transcription to generate cDNA as the sequencing template. The repertoire was sequenced with immunoSEQ multiplex PCR; TCRdb's copy has only in-frame clones and lacks some. The top ten hold roughly 6% of the sample, which has 65,000 to 90,000 clones, about 53% seen once. The rearrangement uses TRBV6-5 and TRBJ1-1; TRBD1 might be the D (6 bases). The specimen sequenced was NKG2D-high CD8+ T cells sorted from blood. The origin of this receptor is a human donor with alopecia areata. CDR3 residues: CASSLQGMNTEAFF. The CDR3 region has the DNA TGTGCCAGCAGTCTACAGGGTATGAACACTGAAGCTTTCTTT.